This passage covers 29 T cell receptor beta chains from one sample sequenced in a study of cytomegalovirus exposure and HLA in healthy donors. It was with 60 Vbeta and 13 Jbeta primers that the PCR ran. The repertoire was sequenced with immunoSEQ multiplex PCR; TCRdb's copy has only in-frame clones and lacks some. The sample contains more than 100,000 clones, more than 65% of which appear only once. Sequences were obtained from PBMCs. The source is a woman between 18 and 29 years old in good health and CMV-seropositive.

The chain links TRBV9 to TRBJ1-1, with D maybe TRBD1 (5 bases). Germline assignment: CDR1 SGDLS and CDR2 YYNGEE. The V gene lost 3 bases and the J gene lost 0 bases, with 6 bases spanning the gap. The length of the CDR3 is 13 residues. CDR3 sequence: CASSGQLNTEAFF. CDR3 bases: TGTGCCAGCAGCGGACAGCTGAACACTGAAGCTTTCTTT.

The chain employs TRBV4-3 and TRBJ1-2, with a weak D call TRBD1 (5 bases). V was shortened by 1 base and J by 8 bases, with 8 bases between the two germline ends. Germline values: CDR1 LGHNA, CDR2 YSLEER. CDR3 size: 12 residues. CDR3 nucleotides: TGCGCCAGCAGCCAAGGGGGCCGGGGCTACACCTTC. This encodes CASSQGGRGYTF.

In this sample, this clone turned up a few times. This chain links TRBV2 with TRBJ2-6; D gene uncertain. The CDR3 spans 13 residues. The V end lost 7 bases, the J end lost 2 bases, and 6 bases lay between the germline ends. From germline, CDR1 is SNHLY and CDR2 FYNNEI. For the CDR3, the DNA is TGTGCCAGCATTGGGCCTGGGGCCAACGTCCTGACTTTC. Encoded protein: CASIGPGANVLTF.

The CDR3 is CASSPPRVGTGELFF. The CDR3 bases are TGTGCCAGCAGCCCCCCCAGGGTGGGCACCGGGGAGCTGTTTTTT. The V and J genes are TRBV11-2 and TRBJ2-2, with TRBD1 as a possible D gene (5 bases). V lost 5 bases to trimming and J lost 4 bases, with 14 bases between them. Germline V gives CDR1 SGHAT, CDR2 FQNNGV. The CDR3 is made up of 15 amino acids.

The chain combines TRBV6-5 with TRBJ1-2, with a weak D call TRBD1 (6 bases). V was shortened by 6 bases and J by 3 bases, with 8 bases between the two germline ends. The CDR3 loop spans 12 amino acids. The germline CDR1 and CDR2 sequences are MNHEY and SVGAGI. The CDR3 DNA reads TGTGCCAGCAGAGAGGGGGACTATGGCTACACCTTC. Translating gives CASREGDYGYTF.

The V call is TRBV2, the J call TRBJ1-2; no clear D. This CDR3 has 13 amino acids. Germline V gives CDR1 SNHLY, CDR2 FYNNEI. V shed 6 bases and J shed 4 bases, with 12 bases lying between them. CDR3 sequence reads: CASSPNLTYGYTF. DNA of the CDR3: TGTGCCAGCAGCCCTAATCTAACCTATGGCTACACCTTC.

This chain connects TRBV27 to TRBJ1-1; 7 bases match TRBD1. This CDR3 comprises 14 residues. Unmatched junction bases numbered 7, after V lost 3 bases and J lost 6 bases. In germline, CDR1 is MNHEY, CDR2 SMNVEV (reference sequence). The CDR3 region is CASSFWGQGAEAFF. The DNA of the CDR3 is TGTGCCAGCAGTTTTTGGGGTCAGGGGGCTGAAGCTTTCTTT.

The sample holds a few counts of this clone. The chain is built from TRBV27 and TRBJ1-6; 8 bases line up with TRBD1. Germline lookup yields CDR1 MNHEY and CDR2 SMNVEV (reference sequence). V lost 2 bases, J lost 4 bases, and 4 bases stayed unmatched. This CDR3 is 16 amino acids long. The DNA for the CDR3 is TGTGCCAGCAGTTTAGGACAGGGCCCTTATAATTCACCCCTCCACTTT. Translated: CASSLGQGPYNSPLHF.

This sequence joins TRBV29-1 and TRBJ1-1, with D unresolved. There are 13 residues in the CDR3. The germline V and J ends were trimmed by 0 bases and 5 bases, with 10 bases remaining between them. The germline V gene encodes CDR1 SQVTM and CDR2 ANQGSEA. The CDR3 reads CSVEDPAVTEAFF. CDR3 bases: TGCAGCGTTGAAGATCCGGCGGTGACTGAAGCTTTCTTT.

The count of this clone is one. The rearrangement joins TRBV6-6 to TRBJ1-5; D is possibly TRBD1 (6 bases). Germline loops: CDR1 MNHNY, CDR2 SVGAGI (reference sequence). Between the trimmed V and J ends, which lost 11 bases and 9 bases, there was a span of 17 bases. This CDR3 comprises 12 residues. DNA for the CDR3: TGTGCCGTTCAAAGAACAGGGCGGCCCCAGCATTTT. Translation: CAVQRTGRPQHF.

The rearrangement links TRBV9 to TRBJ2-2; D is possibly TRBD1 (6 bases). The germline V and J ends were trimmed by 3 bases and 3 bases, with 15 bases remaining between them. CDR1 is SGDLS and CDR2 is YYNGEE in the germline V gene. This CDR3 region has 16 residues. This chain's CDR3 is CASSEGTPTDTGELFF. CDR3 in DNA: TGTGCCAGCAGCGAGGGGACACCAACCGACACCGGGGAGCTGTTTTTT.

V and J are TRBV6-5 and TRBJ1-2; the match to TRBD1 covers 8 bases. The germline CDR1 and CDR2 sequences are MNHEY and SVGAGI. The CDR3 has 13 amino acids. Germline trimming cut 6 bases from V and 6 bases from J; bases unmatched to any gene: 6. The CDR3 reads CASREDRDHGYTF. DNA of the CDR3: TGTGCCAGCAGAGAGGACAGGGACCATGGCTACACCTTC.

The V call is TRBV15, the J call TRBJ1-1; maybe TRBD1 (5 bases). V lost 0 bases, J lost 10 bases, and 12 bases lay in between. Germline V gives CDR1 LNHNV, CDR2 YYDKDF (reference sequence). This CDR3 has 13 residues. Here the CDR3 DNA reads TGTGCCACCAGCAGAGATATGGGGGGACCAGCTTTCTTT. This codes for CATSRDMGGPAFF.

This clone has just one count. V gene TRBV27 combines with J gene TRBJ2-3; D gene uncertain. Germline-derived CDR1 and CDR2 are MNHEY and SMNVEV (reference sequence). There are 12 residues in the CDR3. V was clipped by 6 bases and J by 6 bases, with 10 bases between them. The CDR3 nucleotides are TGTGCCAGCAGCCGCCCGAGGGATACGCAGTATTTT. Protein sequence: CASSRPRDTQYF.

This rearrangement joins TRBV10-3 to TRBJ2-2; 7 nucleotides align to TRBD1. Germline CDR1 and CDR2: ENHRY and SYGVKD. This CDR3 region has 15 residues. The V segment lost 0 bases and the J segment 13 bases; nucleotides outside the gene matches: 11. In DNA, the CDR3 is TGTGCCATCAGTGAGTCGTCGGGACAGTTTAGTTTGCTGTTTTTT. Translating gives CAISESSGQFSLLFF.

This clone was counted only a few times. J is TRBJ1-1 and V is TRBV6-6; possibly TRBD1 for D (5 bases). The germline gives CDR1 MNHNY, CDR2 SVGAGI (reference sequence). The V gene lost 2 bases and the J gene lost 2 bases, with 9 bases spanning the gap. The CDR3 is 14 residues long. CDR3 DNA sequence: TGTGCCAGCAGTTACAGGGGCCTCAACACTGAAGCTTTCTTT. Its protein product is CASSYRGLNTEAFF.

The chain combines TRBV5-6 with TRBJ2-1; the D gene is possibly TRBD2 (5 bases). The CDR3 sequence is 12 residues long. V lost 4 bases to trimming and J lost 7 bases, with 9 bases between them. CDR1 and CDR2 (germline): SGHDT, YYEEEE. In nucleotides, the CDR3 is TGTGCCAGCAGCCGACCGGGGAATGAGCAGTTCTTC. Translation gives CASSRPGNEQFF.

The chain employs TRBV13 and TRBJ1-1, with D unresolved. This CDR3 spans 15 amino acids. V shed 0 bases and J shed 2 bases, with 10 bases lying between them. CDR1 and CDR2 (germline): PRHDT, FYEKMQ (reference sequence). In nucleotides, the CDR3 is TGTGCCAGCAGCTTAGGCCTGTGGCAAAACACTGAAGCTTTCTTT. Its translation is CASSLGLWQNTEAFF.

The chain combines TRBV5-4 with TRBJ2-3; 7 bases match TRBD1. The trim removed 1 base at V and 4 bases at J, leaving 9 bases unmatched. The CDR3 is made up of 16 amino acids. Germline V gene lookup returns CDR1 SGHNT and CDR2 YYREEE (reference sequence). CDR3 in DNA: TGTGCCAGCAGCTTGAGGTCGGTAGGGGGCTCAGATACGCAGTATTTT. Its protein product is CASSLRSVGGSDTQYF.

This sequence joins TRBV20-1 and TRBJ1-2; TRBD1 might be the D (5 bases). Looked up from germline, CDR1 is DFQATT and CDR2 is SNEGSKA (reference sequence). CDR3 length equals 11 residues. Trimming stripped 3 bases from V and 6 bases from J, with 8 bases between. The DNA of the CDR3 is TGCAGTGCTAGGAAAGGGGATGGCTACACCTTC. The encoded protein is CSARKGDGYTF.

This clone appeared a few times. The chain combines TRBV9 with TRBJ1-6, with D possibly TRBD1 on 5 matching bases. The ends were cut back, 0 bases at V and 7 bases at J, with 11 bases in the middle. From germline, CDR1 is SGDLS and CDR2 YYNGEE. There are 15 residues in the CDR3. CDR3 region: CASSVERGLNSPLHF. The CDR3 DNA follows: TGTGCCAGCAGCGTAGAGCGGGGGTTGAATTCACCCCTCCACTTT.

The chain is built from TRBV6-5 and TRBJ1-1, with D perhaps TRBD1 (5 bases). The CDR3 extends over 15 amino acids. CDR1 and CDR2 from the germline V gene are MNHEY and SVGAGI. Trimming cost V 3 bases and J 5 bases, with 16 bases left between them. The CDR3 DNA reads as TGTGCCAGCAGTTATGGGGCAGGAGGGGTGACTGAAGCTTTCTTT. Translating it yields CASSYGAGGVTEAFF.

The V call is TRBV15, the J call TRBJ2-3, with D tentatively TRBD1 (5 bases). The CDR3 covers 17 residues. The germline V gene has CDR1 LNHNV and CDR2 YYDKDF (reference sequence). V dropped 4 bases and J dropped 0 bases, with 17 bases sitting between them. In DNA form, the CDR3 reads TGTGCCACCAGCAAGGGTAGGGGCACCCTCAGCACAGATACGCAGTATTTT. It codes for CATSKGRGTLSTDTQYF. The full variable domain, with the rest looked up from reference TRBV15 and TRBJ2-3, is DAMVIQNPRYQVTQFGKPVTLSCSQTLNHNVMYWYQQKSSQAPKLLFHYYDKDFNNEADTPDNFQSRRPNTSFCFLDIRSPGLGDTAMYLCATSKGRGTLSTDTQYFGPGTRLTVL.

J is TRBJ2-1 and V is TRBV6-5; D perhaps matches TRBD2 (6 bases). CDR3 size: 16 residues. V lost 0 bases, J lost 2 bases, and 11 bases lay in between. CDR1 MNHEY and CDR2 SVGAGI come from the germline V gene. The CDR3 reads CASSYSVGEAYNEQFF. The CDR3 bases are TGTGCCAGCAGTTACTCGGTCGGGGAGGCCTACAATGAGCAGTTCTTC.

This chain joins TRBV7-2 and TRBJ1-1; no clear D. Trimming took off 1 base at V and 6 bases at J, with 15 bases between the two ends. This CDR3 is built from 15 residues. Germline V lookup: CDR1 SGHTA, CDR2 FQGNSA. CDR3 sequence reads: CASSLEFGRSAEAFF. In DNA form, the CDR3 reads TGTGCCAGCAGCTTAGAGTTCGGGAGGAGCGCTGAAGCTTTCTTT.

The chain recombines TRBV25-1 with TRBJ1-2; D call uncertain. This CDR3 has 16 amino acids. Germline lookup yields CDR1 MGHDK and CDR2 SYGVNS. The V and J ends lost 2 bases and 4 bases respectively, with 17 bases between them. For the CDR3, the DNA is TGTGCCAGCAGTGAAGGCTTAATAGGGAGCGTCTATGGCTACACCTTC. The encoded protein is CASSEGLIGSVYGYTF.

The rearrangement joins TRBV7-6 to TRBJ1-2; perhaps TRBD1 as D (6 bases). Germline V gene lookup returns CDR1 SGHVS and CDR2 FNYEAQ. The V and J ends lost 3 bases and 8 bases respectively, with 19 bases between them. The CDR3 has 15 amino acids. CDR3: CASSLGPPGQVGYTF. As DNA, the CDR3 is TGTGCCAGCAGCTTGGGACCGCCGGGACAAGTGGGCTACACCTTC.

The gene calls are TRBV11-2 and TRBJ2-3; 7 bases map to TRBD1. Germline V CDR1 and CDR2: SGHAT, FQNNGV. Trimming took 5 bases from V and 2 from J; bases not matched to a gene: 7. The CDR3 totals 15 residues. The CDR3 DNA reads TGTGCCAGCAGCCACAAGGGACAGTTCACAGATACGCAGTATTTT. Amino acids: CASSHKGQFTDTQYF.

This chain joins TRBV19 and TRBJ2-3, with D possibly TRBD2 on 5 matching bases. Trimming shortened V by 5 bases and J by 0 bases, and 21 bases separated the two germline ends. Germline V gene data show CDR1 as LNHDA and CDR2 as SQIVND (reference sequence). The CDR3 has 18 amino acids. The CDR3 region is CASSSSPGRFTSTDTQYF. Written as DNA, the CDR3 is TGTGCCAGTAGTTCATCGCCGGGAAGATTTACTAGCACAGATACGCAGTATTTT.